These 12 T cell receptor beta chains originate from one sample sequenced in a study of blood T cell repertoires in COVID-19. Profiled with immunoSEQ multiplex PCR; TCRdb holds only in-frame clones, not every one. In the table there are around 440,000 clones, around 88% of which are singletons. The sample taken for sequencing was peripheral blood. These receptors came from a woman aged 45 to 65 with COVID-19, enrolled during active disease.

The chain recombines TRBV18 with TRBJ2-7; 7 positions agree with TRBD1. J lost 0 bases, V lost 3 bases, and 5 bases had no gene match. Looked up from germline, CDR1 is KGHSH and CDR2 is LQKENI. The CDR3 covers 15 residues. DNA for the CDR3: TGTGCCAGCTCACCTACTCGGACAGGCTCCTACGAGCAGTACTTC. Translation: CASSPTRTGSYEQYF.

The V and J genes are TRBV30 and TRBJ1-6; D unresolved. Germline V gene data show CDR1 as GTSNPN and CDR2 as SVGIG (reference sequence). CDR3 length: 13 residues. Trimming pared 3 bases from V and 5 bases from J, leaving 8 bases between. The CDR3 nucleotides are TGTGCCTGGAGCGCGGTTAATAATTCACCCCTCCACTTT. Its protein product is CAWSAVNNSPLHF.

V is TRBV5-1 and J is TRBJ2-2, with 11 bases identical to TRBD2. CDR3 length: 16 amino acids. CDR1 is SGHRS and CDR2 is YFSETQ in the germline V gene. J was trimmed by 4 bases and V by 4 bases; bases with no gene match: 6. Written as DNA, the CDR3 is TGCGCCAGCAGCCCCCTCGGGACTAGCGGCACCGGGGAGCTGTTTTTT. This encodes CASSPLGTSGTGELFF.

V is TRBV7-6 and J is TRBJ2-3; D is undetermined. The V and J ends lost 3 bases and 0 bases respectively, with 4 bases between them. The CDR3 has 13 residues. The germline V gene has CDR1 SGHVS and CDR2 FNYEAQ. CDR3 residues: CASSFPSTDTQYF. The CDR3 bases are TGTGCCAGCAGCTTCCCGAGCACAGATACGCAGTATTTT.

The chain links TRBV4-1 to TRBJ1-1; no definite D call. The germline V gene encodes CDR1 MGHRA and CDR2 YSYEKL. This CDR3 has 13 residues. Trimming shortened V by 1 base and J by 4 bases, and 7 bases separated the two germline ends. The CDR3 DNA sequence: TGCGCCAGCAGCCAAGTACCGGTCACTGAAGCTTTCTTT. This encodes CASSQVPVTEAFF.

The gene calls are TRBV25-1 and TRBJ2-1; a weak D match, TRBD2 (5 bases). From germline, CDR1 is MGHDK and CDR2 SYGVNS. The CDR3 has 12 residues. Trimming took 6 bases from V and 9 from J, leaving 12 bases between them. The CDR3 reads CASRVSGSEQFF. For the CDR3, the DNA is TGTGCCAGCAGGGTTTCGGGGTCTGAGCAGTTCTTC.

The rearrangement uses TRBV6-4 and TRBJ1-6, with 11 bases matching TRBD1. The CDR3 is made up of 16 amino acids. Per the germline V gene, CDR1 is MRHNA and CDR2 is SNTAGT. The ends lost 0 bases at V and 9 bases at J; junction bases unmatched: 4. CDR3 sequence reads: CASSDSGQGDGSPLHF. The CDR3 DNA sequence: TGTGCCAGCAGTGACTCGGGACAGGGGGACGGTTCACCCCTCCACTTT.

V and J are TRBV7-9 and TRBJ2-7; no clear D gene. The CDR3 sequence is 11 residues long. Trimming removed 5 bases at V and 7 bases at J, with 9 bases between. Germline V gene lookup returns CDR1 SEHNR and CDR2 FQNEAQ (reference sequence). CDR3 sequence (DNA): TGTGCCAGCAGCGAGGATGGGGAGCAGTACTTC. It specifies CASSEDGEQYF.

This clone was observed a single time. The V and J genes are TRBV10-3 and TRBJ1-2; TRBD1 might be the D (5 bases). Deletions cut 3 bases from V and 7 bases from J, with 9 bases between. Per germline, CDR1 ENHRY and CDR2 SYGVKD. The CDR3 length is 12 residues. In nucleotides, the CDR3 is TGTGCCATCAGTGACGGGGGAGGTGGCTACACCTTC. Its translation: CAISDGGGGYTF.

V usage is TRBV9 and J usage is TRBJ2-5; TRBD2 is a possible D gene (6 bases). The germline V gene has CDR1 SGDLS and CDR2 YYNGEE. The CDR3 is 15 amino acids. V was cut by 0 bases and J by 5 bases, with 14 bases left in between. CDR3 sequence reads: CASSVGGTSGETQYF. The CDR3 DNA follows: TGTGCCAGCAGCGTAGGCGGGACCTCGGGCGAGACCCAGTACTTC.

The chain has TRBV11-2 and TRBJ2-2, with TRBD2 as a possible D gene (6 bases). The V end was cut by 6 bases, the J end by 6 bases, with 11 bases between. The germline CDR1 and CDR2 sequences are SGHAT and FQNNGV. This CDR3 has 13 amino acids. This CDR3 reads CASRGSGPGELFF. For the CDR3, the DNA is TGTGCCAGCAGAGGTAGCGGACCCGGGGAGCTGTTTTTT.

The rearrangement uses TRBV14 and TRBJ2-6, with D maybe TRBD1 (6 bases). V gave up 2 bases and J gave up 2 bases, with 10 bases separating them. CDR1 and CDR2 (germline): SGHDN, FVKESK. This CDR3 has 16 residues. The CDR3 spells CASSQTGSTGANVLTF. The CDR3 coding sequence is TGTGCCAGCAGCCAAACAGGGTCTACTGGGGCCAACGTCCTGACTTTC. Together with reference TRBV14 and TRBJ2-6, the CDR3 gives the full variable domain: EAGVTQFPSHSVIEKGQTVTLRCDPISGHDNLYWYRRVMGKEIKFLLHFVKESKQDESGMPNNRFLAERTGGTYSTLKVQPAELEDSGVYFCASSQTGSTGANVLTFGAGSRLTVL.